The clone carrying this T cell receptor beta chain was recorded a few times. The data originate from a study of molecular identifiers for immune sequencing clone quantification. V was clipped by 5 bases and J by 2 bases, with 13 bases between them. Germline values: CDR1 SGHTA, CDR2 FQGNSA. The CDR3 runs to 14 residues. TCRdb fed the PCR reads into MiXCR, producing one record per CDR3 protein. The data hold 300,000 to 400,000 distinct CDR3 sequences, with roughly a quarter observed a single time. Libraries of naive CD8 T cells were made from around 20,000 to 1,000,000 sorted cells. They used 10%, 30% or 50% RNA.

The sample consisted of naive CD8+ T cells from blood, with Jurkat cell RNA spiked in. Subset: FACS-sorted CD8+CD4-CCR7+CD45RA+ naive T cells. The V and J genes are TRBV7-2 and TRBJ2-7; D remains unclear. This clonotype was obtained from a human donor in good health. Some libraries in this study had Jurkat cell RNA spiked in. In nucleotides, the CDR3 is TGTGCCAGCAGCGTCGTCACTATGACCTACGAGCAGTACTTC. This gives the protein CASSVVTMTYEQYF.